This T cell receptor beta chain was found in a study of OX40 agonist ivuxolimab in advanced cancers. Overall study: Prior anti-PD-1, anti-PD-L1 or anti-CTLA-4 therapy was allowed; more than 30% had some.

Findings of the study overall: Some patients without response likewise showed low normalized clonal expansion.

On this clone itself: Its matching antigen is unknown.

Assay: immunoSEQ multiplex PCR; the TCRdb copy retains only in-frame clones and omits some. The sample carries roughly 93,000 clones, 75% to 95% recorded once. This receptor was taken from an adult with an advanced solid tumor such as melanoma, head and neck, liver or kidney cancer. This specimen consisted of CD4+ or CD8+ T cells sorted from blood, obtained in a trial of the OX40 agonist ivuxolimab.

CDR3 loop: CASSESSGNTIYF. In nucleotides, the CDR3 is TGTGCCAGTAGCGAGAGCTCTGGAAACACCATATATTTT. V gene TRBV19 combines with J gene TRBJ1-3; D gene unclear. This CDR3 region has 13 residues. The V gene's germline CDR1 is LNHDA and CDR2 SQIVND (reference sequence). Trimming took off 6 bases at V and 0 bases at J, with 6 bases between the two ends.